This entry describes one TCR beta chain. The junction and the germline gene differ at one end; a read error may be behind it. TCRdb re-analysed the PCR reads in MiXCR, keeping a single row per CDR3 protein. This table holds about 640,000 distinct CDR3 sequences, about 20% found once. This record comes from a study of molecular identifiers for immune sequencing clone quantification. The CDR3 loop spans 16 amino acids. The germline V gene has CDR1 MDHEN and CDR2 SYDVKM. Material: naive CD8+ T cells from blood, with Jurkat cell RNA spiked in. The subset: FACS-sorted CD8+CD4-CCR7+CD45RA+ naive T cells. This TCR derives from a human donor in good health. Some libraries in this study had Jurkat cell RNA spiked in. The chain employs TRBV28 and TRBJ1-3; possible D gene TRBD1, 5 bases. CDR3 sequence reads: CASSLRDLSSGNTMYF. The CDR3 region has the DNA TGTGCCAGCAGTTTAAGGGACCTGAGCTCTGGAAACACCATGTATTTT. Full variable domain (remainder filled in from reference TRBV28 and TRBJ1-3): DVKVTQSSRYLVKRTGEKVFLECVQDMDHENMFWYRQDPGLGLRLIYFSYDVKMKEKGDIPEGYSVSREKKERFSLILESASTNQTSMYLCASSLRDLSSGNTMYFGEGSWLTVV.